This T cell receptor beta chain was identified in a study of STAT5B mutations in CD4+ large granular lymphocyte leukemia. Trimming removed 2 bases from V and 3 bases from J; junction bases left unmatched: 5. Germline lookup yields CDR1 SGHTS and CDR2 YDEGEE. The CDR3 length is 16 residues. Libraries were prepared by immunoSEQ multiplex PCR; TCRdb keeps only in-frame clonotypes and omits some of them. Altogether about 30,000 clones are present, around 74% being singletons, with the ten largest covering approximately 1.1%. The chain recombines TRBV5-8 with TRBJ1-5, with TRBD1 matching 10 bases. This sequence was found in a human donor in good health. The source material was CD4+ T cells from blood buffy coats. Here the CDR3 reads CASSFRTGGNNQPQHF. The CDR3 region has the DNA TGTGCCAGCAGCTTCCGGACAGGGGGTAACAATCAGCCCCAGCATTTT.